The 21 T cell receptor beta chains listed next were all sequenced from one sample in a study of cytomegalovirus exposure and HLA in healthy donors. Researchers ran the PCR with 60 Vbeta and 13 Jbeta primers. The repertoire was sequenced with immunoSEQ multiplex PCR; TCRdb's copy has only in-frame clones and lacks some. The repertoire holds fewer than 80,000 clones, with around three quarters as singletons. Sequenced: PBMCs. These TCRs come from a man younger than 40 in good health and CMV-seronegative.

This clone was seen only once. The chain has TRBV30 and TRBJ2-5, with D perhaps matching TRBD2 (6 bases). The CDR3 is made up of 13 amino acids. Trimming pared 8 bases from V and 2 bases from J, leaving 15 bases between. Germline CDR1 is GTSNPN and CDR2 is SVGIG (reference sequence). The CDR3 region has the DNA TGTGCCCGAGGCGGGACCGCACAAGAGACCCAGTACTTC. As protein: CARGGTAQETQYF.

This clone appeared once. This rearrangement joins TRBV5-5 to TRBJ2-5; the match to TRBD1 covers 8 bases. Unmatched junction bases numbered 6, after V lost 2 bases and J lost 3 bases. Per the germline V gene, CDR1 is SGHKS and CDR2 is YYEKEE (reference sequence). The CDR3 is 15 residues long. The CDR3: CASSFADRGEETQYF. The CDR3, as DNA: TGTGCCAGCAGCTTTGCCGACAGGGGAGAAGAGACCCAGTACTTC.

The chain combines TRBV9 with TRBJ1-6; TRBD1 matches 9 bases. CDR1 is SGDLS and CDR2 is YYNGEE in the germline V gene. The CDR3 sequence is 15 residues long. The V segment lost 2 bases and the J segment 9 bases; nucleotides outside the gene matches: 6. The CDR3 here is CASSVYGTGISPLHF. In nucleotides, the CDR3 is TGTGCCAGCAGCGTCTATGGGACAGGGATTTCACCCCTCCACTTT. The complete variable domain, with remaining parts taken from reference TRBV9 and TRBJ1-6, reads DSGVTQTPKHLITATGQRVTLRCSPRSGDLSVYWYQQSLDQGLQFLIQYYNGEERAKGNILERFSAQQFPDLHSELNLSSLELGDSALYFCASSVYGTGISPLHFGNGTRLTVT.

This chain joins TRBV5-1 and TRBJ1-5; D might be TRBD1 (5 bases). The CDR3 is made up of 16 amino acids. The ends were cut back, 0 bases at V and 0 bases at J, with 10 bases in the middle. Germline V gene data show CDR1 as SGHRS and CDR2 as YFSETQ. As DNA, the CDR3 is TGCGCCAGCAGCTTGGGGGGCGGGGGTAGCAATCAGCCCCAGCATTTT. It specifies CASSLGGGGSNQPQHF. The full variable domain, completed using reference TRBV5-1 and TRBJ1-5, is KAGVTQTPRYLIKTRGQQVTLSCSPISGHRSVSWYQQTPGQGLQFLFEYFSETQRNKGNFPGRFSGRQFSNSRSEMNVSTLELGDSALYLCASSLGGGGSNQPQHFGDGTRLSIL.

V usage is TRBV30 and J usage is TRBJ1-6; D possibly corresponds to TRBD1 (5 bases). Trimming pared 3 bases from V and 9 bases from J, leaving 6 bases between. This CDR3 is built from 11 residues. Germline V lookup: CDR1 GTSNPN, CDR2 SVGIG (reference sequence). The CDR3 coding sequence is TGTGCCTGGAGACAGGCTTCACCCCTCCACTTT. This translates into CAWRQASPLHF.

This chain joins TRBV7-2 and TRBJ2-7; D perhaps matches TRBD1 (5 bases). V was cut by 4 bases and J by 7 bases, with 17 bases left in between. The CDR3 is 14 residues long. In germline, CDR1 is SGHTA, CDR2 FQGNSA. The CDR3, as DNA: TGTGCCAGCAGCTCAGACAGATCTGTGGGAGAGCAGTACTTC. Translating it yields CASSSDRSVGEQYF.

The genes are TRBV5-6 and TRBJ1-6, with D tentatively TRBD1 (5 bases). The V gene lost 1 base and the J gene lost 7 bases, with 18 bases spanning the gap. Germline CDR1 SGHDT, CDR2 YYEEEE. This CDR3 is built from 17 residues. DNA of the CDR3: TGTGCCAGCAGCTTGCCCCGCCCGGGGGAGAGAAATTCACCCCTCCACTTT. It translates to CASSLPRPGERNSPLHF.

This chain connects TRBV7-9 to TRBJ2-2; D perhaps matches TRBD1 (6 bases). The ends were cut back, 4 bases at V and 4 bases at J, with 13 bases in the middle. The germline V gene encodes CDR1 SEHNR and CDR2 FQNEAQ (reference sequence). The CDR3 covers 15 residues. In DNA form, the CDR3 reads TGTGCCAGCAGCTCCAACAGGGCCGCCACCGGGGAGCTGTTTTTT. Its translation: CASSSNRAATGELFF.

V usage is TRBV20-1 and J usage is TRBJ1-1, with D maybe TRBD1 (5 bases). Germline V gives CDR1 DFQATT, CDR2 SNEGSKA (reference sequence). Trimming pared 4 bases from V and 8 bases from J, leaving 11 bases between. The CDR3 has 11 amino acids. The CDR3 DNA reads TGCAGTGCTATGGGAGGGGCAGAAGCTTTCTTT. This sequence encodes CSAMGGAEAFF.

This clone came up once. The rearrangement links TRBV18 to TRBJ1-1; 7 nucleotides line up with TRBD1. The CDR3 extends over 15 amino acids. Germline V gene sequence: CDR1 KGHSH, CDR2 LQKENI. V was clipped by 3 bases and J by 2 bases; unmatched bases: 6. The chain's CDR3 is CASSPRQGINTEAFF. Written as DNA, the CDR3 is TGTGCCAGCTCACCTCGACAGGGCATAAACACTGAAGCTTTCTTT.

Only a few counts were recorded for this clone. V gene TRBV5-1 combines with J gene TRBJ1-4; 9 nucleotides line up with TRBD1. The CDR3 loop spans 14 amino acids. In germline, CDR1 is SGHRS, CDR2 YFSETQ. Trimming cost V 3 bases and J 8 bases; bases outside gene matches: 5. The CDR3 DNA reads TGCGCCAGCAGCTCCGGGACAGGGCACGAAAAACTGTTTTTT. Its protein is CASSSGTGHEKLFF.

This clone was observed once. The chain links TRBV6-5 to TRBJ2-3; a weak D match, TRBD1 (6 bases). Germline CDR1 MNHEY, CDR2 SVGAGI. Trimming took 6 bases from V and 2 from J, leaving 15 bases between them. This CDR3 spans 15 amino acids. This chain's CDR3 is CASSSITGSTDTQYF. As DNA, the CDR3 is TGTGCCAGCAGCTCAATCACAGGGTCCACAGATACGCAGTATTTT.

This chain uses TRBV5-8 with TRBJ2-7, with TRBD1 identical over 7 bases. V lost 0 bases, J lost 3 bases, and 6 bases stayed unmatched. The CDR3 is 15 residues long. From germline, CDR1 is SGHTS and CDR2 YDEGEE. The CDR3 bases are TGTGCCAGCAGCTTGGATCGGACAGGCAACTACGAGCAGTACTTC. Translated, it gives CASSLDRTGNYEQYF.

The chain joins TRBV15 to TRBJ1-2; D call uncertain. The germline V gene has CDR1 LNHNV and CDR2 YYDKDF (reference sequence). The CDR3 extends over 15 amino acids. V was clipped by 4 bases and J by 14 bases, with 26 bases between them. CDR3 DNA: TGTGCCACCAGCACAAACCCATTGACTGACCCTGTGAGGACCTTC. Protein: CATSTNPLTDPVRTF. Full variable domain (outside the CDR3, taken from reference TRBV15 and TRBJ1-2): DAMVIQNPRYQVTQFGKPVTLSCSQTLNHNVMYWYQQKSSQAPKLLFHYYDKDFNNEADTPDNFQSRRPNTSFCFLDIRSPGLGDTAMYLCATSTNPLTDPVRTFGSGTRLTVV.

This clone was counted a single time. This chain connects TRBV9 to TRBJ1-4; TRBD1 agrees at 9 bases. The germline V gene encodes CDR1 SGDLS and CDR2 YYNGEE. This CDR3 has 15 amino acids. V lost 4 bases and J lost 7; bases outside the gene matches: 8. The CDR3 is CASSLRDRVVEKLFF. Here the CDR3 DNA reads TGTGCCAGCAGCCTCCGGGACAGGGTGGTTGAAAAACTGTTTTTT.

Here the CDR3 DNA reads TGTGCCAGTAACCCAGGGGCCGGTCAGCCCCAGCATTTT. This codes for CASNPGAGQPQHF. The chain has TRBV19 and TRBJ1-5, with D tentatively TRBD1 (6 bases). V lost 7 bases, J lost 6 bases, and 13 bases lay in between. Per germline, CDR1 LNHDA and CDR2 SQIVND (reference sequence). The length of the CDR3 is 13 residues.

The chain links TRBV19 to TRBJ2-5; TRBD2 matches at 7 bases. The CDR3 extends over 13 amino acids. V was pared by 3 bases and J by 4 bases, with 2 bases of the junction left unmatched. Germline CDR1 and CDR2: LNHDA and SQIVND (reference sequence). This CDR3 reads CASSMGRAETQYF. CDR3 bases: TGTGCCAGTAGTATGGGGAGGGCAGAGACCCAGTACTTC.

This chain's CDR3 is CASSFFGGEDTQYF. CDR3 DNA: TGTGCCAGCAGTTTTTTTGGGGGGGAGGATACGCAGTATTTT. The chain carries TRBV27 and TRBJ2-3, with TRBD2 matching 7 bases. The germline V gene encodes CDR1 MNHEY and CDR2 SMNVEV (reference sequence). The CDR3 is 14 amino acids. Germline trimming cut 3 bases from V and 6 bases from J; bases unmatched to any gene: 6.

The J gene is TRBJ2-4, the V gene TRBV7-2; D not certain. From germline, CDR1 is SGHTA and CDR2 FQGNSA. V was clipped by 0 bases and J by 1 base, with 10 bases between them. This CDR3 comprises 16 residues. CDR3: CASSLAGRVAKNIQYF. The CDR3 nucleotides read TGTGCCAGCAGCTTAGCTGGTCGGGTGGCCAAAAACATTCAGTACTTC.

This clone turned up a few times. This chain connects TRBV5-1 to TRBJ1-2, with TRBD1 identical over 9 bases. V shed 0 bases and J 6 bases; nucleotides not matched to a gene: 6. CDR3 length: 15 residues. The germline CDR1 and CDR2 sequences are SGHRS and YFSETQ. The CDR3 region is CASSLEGTGSDGYTF. CDR3 sequence (DNA): TGCGCCAGCAGCTTGGAGGGGACAGGGTCCGATGGCTACACCTTC.

The V call is TRBV4-2, the J call TRBJ2-5; 7 positions match TRBD2. Germline V gene data show CDR1 as LGHNA and CDR2 as YNFKEQ. The CDR3 covers 18 residues. Losses at the gene ends were 1 base for V and 5 bases for J; bases not matched to a gene: 16. This CDR3 is CASSQAPVNPRLAETQYF. CDR3 coding DNA: TGTGCCAGCAGCCAAGCTCCTGTCAACCCTAGACTAGCTGAGACCCAGTACTTC.